The 21 T cell receptor beta chains in this list originate from one sample, sequenced in a study of T cell responses to AZD1222 COVID-19 vaccine. The protocol was immunoSEQ multiplex PCR, while the TCRdb copy is restricted to in-frame clones and leaves out a portion. The repertoire consists of 30,000 to 35,000 clones, with about 80% occurring once and the leading ten covering about 4.5%. This sample comprised peripheral blood, obtained 28 days after the second AZD1222 dose. The receptors shown here come from an adult who received the AZD1222 COVID-19 vaccine.

The V and J genes are TRBV6-5 and TRBJ2-1, with D tentatively TRBD1 or TRBD2 (5 bases each). CDR1 is MNHEY and CDR2 is SVGAGI in the germline V gene. The CDR3 covers 15 residues. Trimming removed 5 bases from V and 2 bases from J, with 13 bases in between. This CDR3 reads CASSPRDPAYNEQFF. CDR3 DNA: TGTGCCAGCAGTCCCCGGGACCCGGCCTACAATGAGCAGTTCTTC.

The chain joins TRBV6-5 to TRBJ1-5; a weak D match, TRBD1 (5 bases). The CDR3 covers 13 residues. V was trimmed by 7 bases and J by 6 bases, leaving 13 bases between them. Germline-derived CDR1 and CDR2 are MNHEY and SVGAGI. The CDR3 DNA reads TGTGCCAGCATGGGGCGTAATGCTCAGCCCCAGCATTTT. Translating it yields CASMGRNAQPQHF.

J is TRBJ2-7 and V is TRBV2; the D is unclear. Germline V gene data show CDR1 as SNHLY and CDR2 as FYNNEI. The length of the CDR3 is 12 residues. Trimming left V 5 bases short and J 7 bases short, with 12 bases between. The CDR3, as DNA: TGTGCCAGCAGTCCCTCTACCACGGAGCAGTACTTC. As protein: CASSPSTTEQYF.

The chain links TRBV12-3 or TRBV12-4 to TRBJ2-1; the match to TRBD1 covers 8 bases. Trimming took 10 bases from V and 3 from J; bases not matched to a gene: 5. CDR3 length: 13 residues. CDR3 in DNA: TGTGCCATCCAGGGGGCGGACTACAATGAGCAGTTCTTC. This gives the protein CAIQGADYNEQFF.

The chain recombines TRBV3-1 (or the pseudogene TRBV3-2) with TRBJ2-7; 9 positions match TRBD1. Germline V gene data show CDR1 as LGHDT and CDR2 as YNNKEL (reference sequence). The CDR3 runs 16 residues. Unmatched junction bases numbered 10, after V lost 0 bases and J lost 7 bases. The CDR3 coding sequence is TGTGCCAGCAGCCAAGATAGGGGGACAGGGTCTGGAGAGCAGTACTTC. Protein sequence: CASSQDRGTGSGEQYF.

This clone was observed a few times. The V gene is TRBV9, the J gene TRBJ2-1, with a possible D match to TRBD1 (6 bases). The V gene's germline CDR1 is SGDLS and CDR2 YYNGEE. This CDR3 comprises 15 residues. V was clipped by 3 bases and J by 3 bases, with 13 bases between them. The CDR3: CASSASTGRYNEQFF. The CDR3 DNA sequence: TGTGCCAGCAGCGCGTCGACAGGCCGCTACAATGAGCAGTTCTTC. Complete variable domain (other parts from reference TRBV9 and TRBJ2-1): DSGVTQTPKHLITATGQRVTLRCSPRSGDLSVYWYQQSLDQGLQFLIQYYNGEERAKGNILERFSAQQFPDLHSELNLSSLELGDSALYFCASSASTGRYNEQFFGPGTRLTVL.

The chain combines TRBV18 with TRBJ2-7; 7 bases align to TRBD1. The ends lost 2 bases at V and 5 bases at J; junction bases unmatched: 15. The CDR3 totals 17 residues. Germline values: CDR1 KGHSH, CDR2 LQKENI. CDR3 DNA: TGTGCCAGCTCACCAACGCTTTACAGGGGATCAGGTAACGAGCAGTACTTC. Translated, it gives CASSPTLYRGSGNEQYF.

This clone has a single count. This rearrangement joins TRBV6-5 to TRBJ2-1, with a tentative D call TRBD1 (6 bases). CDR1 and CDR2 from the germline V gene are MNHEY and SVGAGI. The CDR3 is 15 amino acids. The V gene lost 6 bases and the J gene lost 4 bases, with 16 bases spanning the gap. CDR3 region: CASSRRGRGYNEQFF. CDR3 nucleotide sequence: TGTGCCAGCAGCCGCAGAGGCAGGGGATACAATGAGCAGTTCTTC.

The chain recombines TRBV19 with TRBJ1-5, with D unclear. V shed 8 bases and J shed 4 bases, with 12 bases lying between them. The V gene's germline CDR1 is LNHDA and CDR2 SQIVND (reference sequence). CDR3 length: 13 amino acids. This CDR3 reads CASADIRNQPQHF. The CDR3 bases are TGTGCCAGTGCTGACATCAGAAATCAGCCCCAGCATTTT. Combining the CDR3 with reference TRBV19 and TRBJ1-5 gives the whole variable domain DGGITQSPKYLFRKEGQNVTLSCEQNLNHDAMYWYRQDPGQGLRLIYYSQIVNDFQKGDIAEGYSVSREKKESFPLTVTSAQKNPTAFYLCASADIRNQPQHFGDGTRLSIL.

The V call is TRBV4-2, the J call TRBJ2-4, with a tentative D call TRBD2 (5 bases). CDR3 size: 15 residues. The germline V gene has CDR1 LGHNA and CDR2 YNFKEQ. The V and J ends lost 1 base and 0 bases respectively, with 7 bases between them. CDR3 sequence (DNA): TGTGCCAGCAGCCAAGGTGAGGGAGCCAAAAACATTCAGTACTTC. Its protein product is CASSQGEGAKNIQYF.

This clone was seen just once. The chain has TRBV2 and TRBJ1-1; no reliable D call. V gave up 11 bases and J gave up 0 bases, with 10 bases separating them. This CDR3 has 12 amino acids. The germline gives CDR1 SNHLY, CDR2 FYNNEI. CDR3 sequence reads: CADNSVNTEAFF. CDR3 DNA: TGTGCCGACAATAGCGTGAACACTGAAGCTTTCTTT. The complete variable domain, with remaining parts taken from reference TRBV2 and TRBJ1-1, reads EPEVTQTPSHQVTQMGQEVILRCVPISNHLYFYWYRQILGQKVEFLVSFYNNEISEKSEIFDDQFSVERPDGSNFTLKIRSTKLEDSAMYFCADNSVNTEAFFGQGTRLTVV.

The chain has TRBV3-1 (or the pseudogene TRBV3-2) and TRBJ2-7; D could derive from TRBD1 or TRBD2 (5 bases each). V was cut by 2 bases and J by 4 bases, with 15 bases left in between. Germline loops: CDR1 LGHDT, CDR2 YNNKEL (reference sequence). The CDR3 is 15 residues long. The CDR3 DNA follows: TGTGCCAGCAGCCAAACCCGGGGCCTCTCTTACGAGCAGTACTTC. Its translation is CASSQTRGLSYEQYF.

The chain couples TRBV3-1 (or the pseudogene TRBV3-2) to TRBJ1-1; D gene uncertain. This CDR3 region has 13 residues. Trimming pared 0 bases from V and 8 bases from J, leaving 10 bases between. The germline CDR1 and CDR2 sequences are LGHDT and YNNKEL (reference sequence). This chain's CDR3 is CASSQDEGREAFF. CDR3 bases: TGTGCCAGCAGCCAAGATGAGGGCAGAGAAGCTTTCTTT.

V gene TRBV5-1 combines with J gene TRBJ2-3; 10 bases agree with TRBD2. This CDR3 contains 18 residues. CDR1 and CDR2 from the germline V gene are SGHRS and YFSETQ. The V segment lost 4 bases and the J segment 0 bases; nucleotides outside the gene matches: 11. The CDR3 DNA reads as TGCGCCAGCAGCCTGAGGACTAGCGGAGGAATTAGCACAGATACGCAGTATTTT. Translated: CASSLRTSGGISTDTQYF. Full variable domain (outside the CDR3, taken from reference TRBV5-1 and TRBJ2-3): KAGVTQTPRYLIKTRGQQVTLSCSPISGHRSVSWYQQTPGQGLQFLFEYFSETQRNKGNFPGRFSGRQFSNSRSEMNVSTLELGDSALYLCASSLRTSGGISTDTQYFGPGTRLTVL.

The V call is TRBV5-8, the J call TRBJ2-6, with unresolved D. V lost 5 bases and J 2 bases, leaving 11 bases between the germline ends. The CDR3 has 15 amino acids. Germline V gives CDR1 SGHTS, CDR2 YDEGEE. CDR3 sequence: CASSGKFTGANVLTF. The CDR3 DNA follows: TGTGCCAGCAGTGGAAAATTTACTGGGGCCAACGTCCTGACTTTC.

In its sample, this clone was seen a few times. V and J are TRBV24-1 and TRBJ1-2; D unclear. This CDR3 has 16 residues. Trimming cost V 2 bases and J 4 bases, with 16 bases left between them. The germline V gene has CDR1 KGHDR and CDR2 SFDVKD. CDR3 nucleotide sequence: TGTGCCACCAGTGATTCTTCGGCAACGACGGGCTATGGCTACACCTTC. It is translated as CATSDSSATTGYGYTF.

The chain recombines TRBV5-1 with TRBJ2-7; tentative D call: TRBD2 (5 bases). CDR1 and CDR2 (germline): SGHRS, YFSETQ. The CDR3 spans 15 residues. V lost 1 base and J lost 2, with 13 bases in between. CDR3 DNA sequence: TGCGCCAGCAGCTTGCAAGTCACGGGAACCTACGAGCAGTACTTC. Translated: CASSLQVTGTYEQYF.

This clone was counted between two and nine times. This chain uses TRBV7-2 with TRBJ1-1, with 8 bases lining up with TRBD1. CDR3 length: 16 residues. Germline values: CDR1 SGHTA, CDR2 FQGNSA. J gave up 0 bases and V 6 bases, and 9 bases lay outside the gene matches. In DNA, the CDR3 is TGTGCCAGCAGAATAACAGGGGGTTCCCTGAACACTGAAGCTTTCTTT. This sequence encodes CASRITGGSLNTEAFF.

The rearrangement links TRBV19 to TRBJ1-4, with TRBD1 matching 9 bases. This CDR3 is 14 amino acids long. Losses at the gene ends were 7 bases for V and 7 bases for J; bases not matched to a gene: 7. Germline values: CDR1 LNHDA, CDR2 SQIVND (reference sequence). CDR3 protein: CASTRGTGSEKLFF. CDR3 DNA sequence: TGTGCCAGTACTAGGGGGACAGGGAGTGAAAAACTGTTTTTT.

The chain combines TRBV23-1 with TRBJ1-6, with 9 bases identical to TRBD1. TRBV23-1 is an ORF, and what it does is uncertain. The CDR3 contains 18 residues. Losses at the gene ends were 3 bases for V and 3 bases for J; bases not matched to a gene: 9. As DNA, the CDR3 is TGCGCCAGCAGTCATCGGACAGGGGCCTACCTCTATAATTCACCCCTCCACTTT. It codes for CASSHRTGAYLYNSPLHF.

The V gene is TRBV6-2 or TRBV6-3, the J gene TRBJ2-7, with D hard to call. V shed 5 bases and J shed 4 bases, with 12 bases lying between them. CDR1 and CDR2 from the germline V gene are MNHEY and SVGEGT. The CDR3 length is 13 residues. CDR3 amino acids: CASSTLQNYEQYV. The CDR3 coding sequence is TGTGCCAGCAGTACTTTACAGAATTACGAGCAGTACGTC.